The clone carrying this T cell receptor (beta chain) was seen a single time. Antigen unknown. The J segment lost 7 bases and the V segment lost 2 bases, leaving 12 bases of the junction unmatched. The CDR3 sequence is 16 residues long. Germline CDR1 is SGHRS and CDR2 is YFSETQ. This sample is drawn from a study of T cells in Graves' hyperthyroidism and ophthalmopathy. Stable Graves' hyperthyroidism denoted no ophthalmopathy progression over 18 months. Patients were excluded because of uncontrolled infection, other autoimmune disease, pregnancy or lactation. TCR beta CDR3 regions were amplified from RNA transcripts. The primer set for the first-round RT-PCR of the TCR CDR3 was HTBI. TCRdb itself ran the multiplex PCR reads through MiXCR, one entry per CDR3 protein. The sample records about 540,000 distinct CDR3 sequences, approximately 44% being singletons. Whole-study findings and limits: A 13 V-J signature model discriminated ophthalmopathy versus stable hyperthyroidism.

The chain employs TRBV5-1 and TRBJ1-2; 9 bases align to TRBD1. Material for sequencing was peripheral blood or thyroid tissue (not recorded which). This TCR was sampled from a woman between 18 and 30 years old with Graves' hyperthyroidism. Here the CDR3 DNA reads TGCGCCAGCAGCTTTCGTACCACAGGGGGCGTAACTGGCTACACCTTC. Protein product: CASSFRTTGGVTGYTF.